A single sample gave rise to the 32 T cell receptor beta chains below, sequenced in a study of human T cells and chemical hapten exposure. Time point reported: pre-sensitization, week 0. Treatment denoted: therapeutic diphenylcyclopropenone sensitization with weekly scalp DPC. TCRdb used MiXCR to reprocess the RACE reads, holding one entry per CDR3 protein. The data contain 300,000 to 450,000 distinct CDR3 sequences, 4.5% to 5.5% of them singletons. Sample: whole blood, taken in connection with sensitization to the hapten diphenylcyclopropenone (DPC). These receptor sequences come from a woman aged 50 to 60 with alopecia areata. Some clones in this sample may be carry-over from other donors' samples.

This clonotype was found many times. This sequence joins TRBV20-1 and TRBJ2-1; tentative D call: TRBD2 (8 bases). The V end lost 6 bases, the J end lost 3 bases, and 18 bases lay between the germline ends. CDR1 is DFQATT and CDR2 is SNEGSKA in the germline V gene (reference sequence). The CDR3 runs 15 residues. The CDR3: CSAKGASGLYNEQFF. The DNA for the CDR3 is TGCAGTGCCAAGGGGGCTAGCGGGCTCTACAATGAGCAGTTCTTC.

This clonotype has ten or more counts. The CDR3 is CASSLKRTDNEQFF. CDR3 nucleotides: TGTGCCAGCAGCTTAAAGCGGACCGACAATGAGCAGTTCTTC. This chain joins TRBV7-8 and TRBJ2-1, with a possible D match to TRBD2 (5 bases). The germline V gene encodes CDR1 SGHVS and CDR2 FQNEAQ. The CDR3 is 14 amino acids. The V end was cut by 2 bases, the J end by 5 bases, with 10 bases between.

This clonotype was detected only a few times. V gene TRBV27 combines with J gene TRBJ1-5; no clear D gene. The CDR3 is 14 residues long. Trimming stripped 7 bases from V and 2 bases from J, with 12 bases between. Germline V gives CDR1 MNHEY, CDR2 SMNVEV (reference sequence). This chain's CDR3 is CASKVAGGNQPQHF. Here the CDR3 DNA reads TGTGCCAGCAAGGTGGCCGGGGGCAATCAGCCCCAGCATTTT.

This clonotype came up a few times. The chain recombines TRBV24-1 with TRBJ2-3, with D unresolved. Trimming removed 2 bases from V and 8 bases from J, with 4 bases in between. Germline CDR1 reads KGHDR; CDR2 reads SFDVKD. The CDR3 is 11 residues long. The CDR3 is CATSDSVTQYF. CDR3 DNA: TGTGCCACCAGTGATTCGGTTACGCAGTATTTT.

This clonotype was seen many times. This chain joins TRBV6-2 or TRBV6-3 and TRBJ2-1; TRBD2 aligns across 8 bases. The V segment lost 10 bases and the J segment 5 bases; nucleotides outside the gene matches: 13. CDR3 length: 15 residues. The germline CDR1 and CDR2 sequences are MNHEY and SVGEGT. The CDR3 loop reads CAIRGMERENNEQFF. DNA of the CDR3: TGTGCCATCAGGGGTATGGAGCGGGAGAACAATGAGCAGTTCTTC.

This clonotype was counted many times. This chain links TRBV7-2 with TRBJ2-3; D perhaps matches TRBD2 (5 bases). The CDR3 totals 13 residues. From germline, CDR1 is SGHTA and CDR2 FQGNSA. The V end lost 2 bases, the J end lost 5 bases, and 8 bases lay between the germline ends. The CDR3 sequence: CASSLNSGDTQYF. The CDR3 DNA reads as TGTGCCAGCAGCTTAAACAGCGGAGATACGCAGTATTTT.

This clonotype was picked up a small number of times. The chain is built from TRBV9 and TRBJ2-7, with a possible D match to TRBD1 (7 bases). The CDR3 loop spans 14 amino acids. Deletions cut 7 bases from V and 5 bases from J, with 19 bases between. The V gene's germline CDR1 is SGDLS and CDR2 YYNGEE. The CDR3 sequence: CASGDPGGQNEQYF. The CDR3 DNA reads as TGTGCCAGCGGAGACCCAGGGGGGCAAAACGAGCAGTACTTC. The variable domain in full, with the rest retrieved from reference TRBV9 and TRBJ2-7, is DSGVTQTPKHLITATGQRVTLRCSPRSGDLSVYWYQQSLDQGLQFLIQYYNGEERAKGNILERFSAQQFPDLHSELNLSSLELGDSALYFCASGDPGGQNEQYFGPGTRLTVT.

The chain combines TRBV5-6 with TRBJ1-1; D is uncertain. Germline V gene lookup returns CDR1 SGHDT and CDR2 YYEEEE. The CDR3 consists of 12 residues. Trimming removed 2 bases at V and 12 bases at J, with 14 bases between. CDR3 amino acids: CASSFTNRYTFF. CDR3 DNA sequence: TGTGCCAGCAGCTTTACAAATCGGTATACTTTCTTT. Supplemented by reference TRBV5-6 and TRBJ1-1, the full variable domain reads DAGVTQSPTHLIKTRGQQVTLRCSPKSGHDTVSWYQQALGQGPQFIFQYYEEEERQRGNFPDRFSGHQFPNYSSELNVNALLLGDSALYLCASSFTNRYTFFGQGTRLTVV.

The chain uses TRBV6-1 and TRBJ1-5; the match to TRBD1 covers 9 bases. The CDR3 consists of 15 residues. Trimming cost V 6 bases and J 0 bases; bases outside gene matches: 3. CDR1 and CDR2 from the germline V gene are MNHNS and SASEGT. CDR3 amino acids: CASSGTGFSNQPQHF. The CDR3 DNA reads as TGTGCCAGCAGCGGGACAGGGTTTAGCAATCAGCCCCAGCATTTT.

This clonotype was seen many times. The chain carries TRBV29-1 and TRBJ2-1; TRBD1 or TRBD2 may be the D gene (5 bases each). Germline V CDR1 and CDR2: SQVTM, ANQGSEA. V dropped 7 bases and J dropped 8 bases, with 18 bases sitting between them. The CDR3 sequence is 13 residues long. CDR3 nucleotide sequence: TGCAGCGGGACTGACGGGACCTCTTATGAGCAGTTCTTC. The encoded protein is CSGTDGTSYEQFF.

V gene TRBV10-3 combines with J gene TRBJ2-3; 7 positions match TRBD2. CDR3 size: 17 residues. V lost 0 bases and J lost 2; bases outside the gene matches: 8. Germline V gene sequence: CDR1 ENHRY, CDR2 SYGVKD. CDR3 residues: CAISESSGEALTDTQYF. CDR3 in DNA: TGTGCCATCAGTGAGTCGAGCGGGGAAGCCCTCACAGATACGCAGTATTTT.

At least ten counts were recorded for this clonotype. The chain carries TRBV5-1 and TRBJ2-3; D gene unclear. Trimming shortened V by 0 bases and J by 4 bases, and 9 bases separated the two germline ends. This CDR3 has 14 amino acids. Germline V gene data show CDR1 as SGHRS and CDR2 as YFSETQ. The CDR3 nucleotides read TGCGCCAGCAGCTTGGCCTTAGCTGCAGATACGCAGTATTTT. Translated, it gives CASSLALAADTQYF.

This clonotype came up many times. The J gene is TRBJ1-5, the V gene TRBV28; 10 bases match TRBD1. CDR3 size: 15 residues. Trimming at V came to 6 bases and at J to 7 bases, leaving 9 bases not matched to a gene. Germline assignment: CDR1 MDHEN and CDR2 SYDVKM. CDR3 sequence (DNA): TGTGCCAGCAGCACGTCGGGACAGGGGAACCAGCCCCAGCATTTT. Translating it yields CASSTSGQGNQPQHF.

The table lists this clonotype with a few counts. The chain couples TRBV5-4 to TRBJ1-1, with D possibly matching TRBD1 (6 bases). Trimming stripped 4 bases from V and 3 bases from J, with 16 bases between. Germline lookup yields CDR1 SGHNT and CDR2 YYREEE (reference sequence). The CDR3 has 15 residues. The CDR3 loop reads CASSIRQVRDTEAFF. CDR3 DNA: TGTGCCAGCAGCATCCGACAGGTTAGGGACACTGAAGCTTTCTTT.

The J gene is TRBJ2-1, the V gene TRBV9; 9 bases line up with TRBD2. Germline V gene lookup returns CDR1 SGDLS and CDR2 YYNGEE. The CDR3 is made up of 15 amino acids. With V trimmed by 4 bases and J by 4 bases, 6 bases remained unmatched. This CDR3 is CASSQRLAEYNEQFF. In nucleotides, the CDR3 is TGTGCCAGCAGCCAGCGACTAGCGGAATACAATGAGCAGTTCTTC.

This clonotype has a count of ten or more. J is TRBJ2-1 and V is TRBV29-1; possibly TRBD1 or TRBD2 for D (5 bases each). From germline, CDR1 is SQVTM and CDR2 ANQGSEA. V dropped 6 bases and J dropped 8 bases, with 23 bases sitting between them. The CDR3 totals 15 residues. The DNA for the CDR3 is TGCAGCGTGAGGCTCAGGATCAAGCTGGGGGATGAGCAGTTCTTC. It translates to CSVRLRIKLGDEQFF.

This chain joins TRBV28 and TRBJ2-7, with TRBD1 matching 7 bases. Germline V gene lookup returns CDR1 MDHEN and CDR2 SYDVKM. The V and J ends lost 6 bases and 0 bases, in that order; junction bases with no gene match: 11. The CDR3 contains 16 residues. The CDR3 protein is CASSSLTGFISYEQYF. The DNA of the CDR3 is TGTGCCAGCAGCTCGCTGACAGGGTTCATCTCCTACGAGCAGTACTTC.

This clonotype was seen many times. The V and J genes are TRBV6-5 and TRBJ2-3, with D possibly being TRBD2 (6 bases). The CDR3 covers 14 residues. CDR1 MNHEY and CDR2 SVGAGI come from the germline V gene. V was cut by 6 bases and J by 1 base, with 11 bases left in between. DNA of the CDR3: TGTGCCAGCAGCCGGTGGGGGGGCACAGATACGCAGTATTTT. Amino acids: CASSRWGGTDTQYF.

This sequence joins TRBV7-9 and TRBJ2-3; D unresolved. Germline V gene sequence: CDR1 SEHNR, CDR2 FQNEAQ (reference sequence). Trimming pared 4 bases from V and 6 bases from J, leaving 14 bases between. The CDR3 extends over 14 amino acids. The DNA of the CDR3 is TGTGCCAGCAGCTCCGGACCGGCGACGGATACGCAGTATTTT. It specifies CASSSGPATDTQYF.

This clonotype was detected only a few times. The CDR3 sequence: CASRIQGTEQETQYF. In DNA form, the CDR3 reads TGCGCCAGCAGAATACAGGGGACAGAACAAGAGACCCAGTACTTC. The rearrangement links TRBV5-1 to TRBJ2-5; 7 bases fit TRBD1. CDR1 and CDR2 (germline): SGHRS, YFSETQ. Trimming cost V 5 bases and J 2 bases; bases outside gene matches: 9. This CDR3 contains 15 residues.

This clonotype was recorded many times. The rearrangement links TRBV6-1 to TRBJ2-2, with 10 bases matching TRBD1. In germline, CDR1 is MNHNS, CDR2 SASEGT. This CDR3 is 18 amino acids long. Trimming at V came to 6 bases and at J to 5 bases, leaving 15 bases not matched to a gene. In nucleotides, the CDR3 is TGTGCCAGCAGGCAGAGACACGACAGGGGGCGAGGTACCGGGGAGCTGTTTTTT. Translating gives CASRQRHDRGRGTGELFF.

With regard to this clonotype: Since a much larger clone is just one base distant, this may be a read error. The chain uses TRBV27 and TRBJ1-1, with 7 bases fitting TRBD1. V shed 10 bases, J shed 7 bases, and the junction held 18 bases outside the gene matches. The CDR3 extends over 15 amino acids. Germline CDR1 MNHEY, CDR2 SMNVEV (reference sequence). The chain's CDR3 is CANTRLKGGIGEAFF. The DNA of the CDR3 is TGTGCCAACACCAGACTTAAAGGGGGCATTGGTGAAGCTTTCTTT.

The chain joins TRBV27 to TRBJ2-1, with D possibly being TRBD1 or TRBD2 (6 bases each). Deletions cut 2 bases from V and 9 bases from J, with 17 bases between. The CDR3 extends over 15 amino acids. Germline V gives CDR1 MNHEY, CDR2 SMNVEV (reference sequence). CDR3 nucleotide sequence: TGTGCCAGCAGTTTAACGGGGGCGCGGGTCGGTGAGCAGTTCTTC. Translated: CASSLTGARVGEQFF.

The V gene is TRBV19, the J gene TRBJ2-1, with D perhaps assigned TRBD1 or TRBD2 (5 bases each). V gave up 5 bases and J gave up 2 bases, with 16 bases separating them. Germline V gene sequence: CDR1 LNHDA, CDR2 SQIVND (reference sequence). The CDR3 is 16 residues long. CDR3 nucleotide sequence: TGTGCCAGTAGTGGGGGACCTCAACACGCCTACAATGAGCAGTTCTTC. As protein: CASSGGPQHAYNEQFF.

This clonotype showed up many times. The chain links TRBV11-2 to TRBJ2-1; no clear D. V was clipped by 0 bases and J by 6 bases, with 9 bases between them. CDR3 size: 14 residues. Germline V CDR1 and CDR2: SGHAT, FQNNGV. This CDR3 is CASSLEGLGNEQFF. The CDR3 coding sequence is TGTGCCAGCAGCTTAGAAGGGTTGGGCAATGAGCAGTTCTTC.

This clonotype appeared a few times. CDR3 sequence: CASSVEVVGTDTQYF. The CDR3, as DNA: TGTGCCAGCAGCGTAGAGGTAGTAGGTACAGATACGCAGTATTTT. This chain connects TRBV9 to TRBJ2-3; D gene uncertain. CDR1 SGDLS and CDR2 YYNGEE come from the germline V gene. The CDR3 length is 15 residues. V lost 0 bases and J 3 bases, leaving 11 bases between the germline ends.

The V gene is TRBV6-1, the J gene TRBJ1-3, with TRBD1 matching over 8 bases. CDR3 length equals 17 residues. V shed 4 bases, J shed 0 bases, and the junction held 8 bases outside the gene matches. The germline gives CDR1 MNHNS, CDR2 SASEGT. CDR3 sequence reads: CASSARTGSDSGNTIYF. Written as DNA, the CDR3 is TGTGCCAGCAGTGCCCGGACAGGGTCCGACTCTGGAAACACCATATATTTT.

This clonotype has just a few counts. This chain connects TRBV6-5 to TRBJ1-5; D not resolved. Germline assignment: CDR1 MNHEY and CDR2 SVGAGI. This CDR3 spans 16 amino acids. V lost 2 bases and J lost 1, with 12 bases in between. CDR3 protein: CASSYTSDGSNQPQHF. CDR3 in DNA: TGTGCCAGCAGTTACACCTCCGACGGGAGCAATCAGCCCCAGCATTTT.

There are many counts of this clonotype. CDR3 in amino acids: CASSLGLLAFQETQYF. DNA for the CDR3: TGTGCCAGCAGCTTAGGACTGTTAGCCTTCCAAGAGACCCAGTACTTC. The V gene is TRBV7-6, the J gene TRBJ2-5; D is unclear. The germline gives CDR1 SGHVS, CDR2 FNYEAQ. The CDR3 has 16 residues. V was cut by 1 base and J by 1 base, with 13 bases left in between.

This clonotype was picked up many times. The J gene is TRBJ1-5, the V gene TRBV6-5; D not certain. CDR1 MNHEY and CDR2 SVGAGI come from the germline V gene. V lost 2 bases and J 3 bases, leaving 5 bases between the germline ends. This CDR3 spans 13 amino acids. DNA of the CDR3: TGTGCCAGCAGTTACCGGTTCAATCAGCCCCAGCATTTT. It is translated as CASSYRFNQPQHF.

This clonotype has a handful of counts. This chain uses TRBV28 with TRBJ2-7; D unresolved. Germline V lookup: CDR1 MDHEN, CDR2 SYDVKM. The CDR3 runs to 16 residues. Trimming removed 5 bases at V and 4 bases at J, with 21 bases between. The CDR3, as DNA: TGTGCCAGCAGTATACGTTACCGGGCAGGCCCTTACGAGCAGTACTTC. This codes for CASSIRYRAGPYEQYF.

This clonotype was detected only a few times. The V and J genes are TRBV27 and TRBJ1-5; tentatively, D is TRBD1 (6 bases). Germline values: CDR1 MNHEY, CDR2 SMNVEV (reference sequence). The V end was cut by 3 bases, the J end by 4 bases, with 7 bases between. This CDR3 is 13 amino acids long. This CDR3 is CASSFGQNQPQHF. CDR3 sequence (DNA): TGTGCCAGCAGTTTTGGACAGAATCAGCCCCAGCATTTT.